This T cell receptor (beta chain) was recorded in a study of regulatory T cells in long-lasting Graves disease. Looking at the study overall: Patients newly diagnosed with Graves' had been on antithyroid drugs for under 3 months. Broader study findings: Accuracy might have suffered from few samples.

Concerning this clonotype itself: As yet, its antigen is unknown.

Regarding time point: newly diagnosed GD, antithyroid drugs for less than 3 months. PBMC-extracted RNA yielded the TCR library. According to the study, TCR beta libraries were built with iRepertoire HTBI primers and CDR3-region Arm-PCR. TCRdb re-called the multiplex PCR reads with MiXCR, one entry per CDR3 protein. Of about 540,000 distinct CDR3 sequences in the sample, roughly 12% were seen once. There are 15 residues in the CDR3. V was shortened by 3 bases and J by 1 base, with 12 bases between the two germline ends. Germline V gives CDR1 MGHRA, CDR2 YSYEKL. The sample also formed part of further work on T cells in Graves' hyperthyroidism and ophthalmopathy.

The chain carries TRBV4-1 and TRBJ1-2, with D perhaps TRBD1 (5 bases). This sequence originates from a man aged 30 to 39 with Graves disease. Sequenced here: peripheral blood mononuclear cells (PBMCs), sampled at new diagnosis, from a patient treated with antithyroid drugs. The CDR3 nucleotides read TGCGCCAGCAGCCAGGGAGACAGAGTTAACTATGGCTACACCTTC. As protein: CASSQGDRVNYGYTF.